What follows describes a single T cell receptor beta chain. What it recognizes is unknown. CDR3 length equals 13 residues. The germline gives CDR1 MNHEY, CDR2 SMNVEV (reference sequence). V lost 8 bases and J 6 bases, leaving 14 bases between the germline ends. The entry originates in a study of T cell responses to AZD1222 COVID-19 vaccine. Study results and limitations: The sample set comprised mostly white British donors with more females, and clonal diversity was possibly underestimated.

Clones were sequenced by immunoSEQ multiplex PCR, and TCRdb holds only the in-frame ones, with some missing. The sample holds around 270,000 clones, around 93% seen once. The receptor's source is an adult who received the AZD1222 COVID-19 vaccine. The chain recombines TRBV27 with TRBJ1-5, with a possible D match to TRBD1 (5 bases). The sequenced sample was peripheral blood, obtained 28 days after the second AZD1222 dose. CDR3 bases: TGTGCCAGCTCTGCGGGGGGTGGTCAGCCCCAGCATTTT. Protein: CASSAGGGQPQHF.